This T cell receptor (beta chain) is from a study of cytomegalovirus exposure and HLA in healthy donors. Trimming removed 6 bases from V and 0 bases from J, with 15 bases in between. Germline V gene sequence: CDR1 SNHLY, CDR2 FYNNEI. The CDR3 contains 17 residues. This clone has only a few counts. Other DNA sequences in the sample encode the same CDR3. It was with 60 Vbeta and 13 Jbeta primers that the PCR ran. Assay: immunoSEQ multiplex PCR; the TCRdb copy retains only in-frame clones and omits some. The sample contains 65,000 to 100,000 clones, roughly 80% of which appear only once. The receptor comes from a man aged 40-49 years in good health and CMV-seronegative. This rearrangement joins TRBV2 to TRBJ2-6; possibly TRBD1 for D (5 bases). Sequencing input: PBMCs. The CDR3: CASSLDSLNSGANVLTF. The CDR3 DNA sequence: TGTGCCAGCAGCCTCGACAGCCTTAACTCTGGGGCCAACGTCCTGACTTTC.